A selection of T cell receptor beta chains follows, all from one sample in a study of blood T cells in healthy people across ages. TCRdb used MiXCR to reprocess the 5' RACE reads, holding one entry per CDR3 protein. The sample carries 1.5 million to 2 million distinct CDR3 sequences, roughly 52% recorded once. Material: blood. The receptors derive from a woman aged 40 to 49 in good health. The CDR3 runs from the conserved cysteine through the conserved F or W. A D gene is named only where the DNA matches it firmly. Not all rows give a size; the values are once, few, many and, for expanded clones, a class.

j_gene	abundance	d_gene	v_gene	CDR3nt	CDR3aa
TRBJ2-6	few	TRBD1	TRBV27	TGTGCCAGCAGTTTGAAGGGGGCGCTGGCTGGGGCCAACGTCCTGACTTTC	CASSLKGALAGANVLTF
TRBJ2-3	few	-	TRBV7-2	TGTGCCAGCAGCTTAGTACTCGAACAGCCGGCACAGTATTTT	CASSLVLEQPAQYF
TRBJ2-5	-	-	TRBV5-1	TGCGCCAGCAGCGGCCGGGCCACCCTAGAGACCCAGTACTTC	CASSGRATLETQYF
TRBJ2-1	few	-	TRBV15	TGTGCCACCAGCAGAGGGTTCAGGAACAATGAGCAGTTCTTC	CATSRGFRNNEQFF
TRBJ2-7	-	-	TRBV6-2/TRBV6-3	TGTGCCAGCAGGCTAGCTCTGTTATCCTACGAGCAGTACTTC	CASRLALLSYEQYF
TRBJ2-1	few	TRBD1	TRBV12-3/TRBV12-4	TGTGCCAGCAGTTTCGGGACAGGGGGAAACAATGAGCAGTTCTTC	CASSFGTGGNNEQFF
TRBJ2-3	-	-	TRBV7-9	TGTGCCAGCAGCCACGCTACGGGCCCCGGTGTAGATACGCAGTATTTT	CASSHATGPGVDTQYF
TRBJ2-5	few	TRBD2	TRBV5-1	TGCGCCAGCAGCTTGGCTCTAGCGGGGATCCAAGAGACCCAGTACTTC	CASSLALAGIQETQYF
TRBJ2-6	-	TRBD1	TRBV6-2/TRBV6-3	TGTGCCAGCAGTCGACAGGGATCGTCTGGGGCCAACGTCCTGACTTTC	CASSRQGSSGANVLTF
TRBJ2-2	-	-	TRBV2	TGTGCCACACACGGGATAAGACAGGCAAACACCGGGGAGCTGTTTTTT	CATHGIRQANTGELFF
TRBJ2-7	-	TRBD2	TRBV4-2	TGTGCCAGCAGCCAAGTTCGGGCGGGGGGAAAATACGAGCAGTACTTC	CASSQVRAGGKYEQYF
TRBJ1-2	-	-	TRBV7-2	TGTGCCAGCAGCTTAGCCGTCTATGGCTACACCTTC	CASSLAVYGYTF
TRBJ1-1	-	-	TRBV20-1	TGCAGTGCTAGTGGAGAGAACACTGAAGCTTTCTTT	CSASGENTEAFF
TRBJ2-3	-	TRBD1	TRBV20-1	TGCAGTGCGATGAAGGGACAGGGCGTTGGTGGGCAGTATTTT	CSAMKGQGVGGQYF
TRBJ1-4	-	-	TRBV4-3	TGCGCCAGCAGCCAAGAAATCAGCTATAGGGGAAATGAAAAACTGTTTTTT	CASSQEISYRGNEKLFF
TRBJ2-6	-	-	TRBV20-1	TGCAGTGCTAGAGAGGGGACTGGGGCCAACGTCCTGACTTTC	CSAREGTGANVLTF
TRBJ1-2	-	-	TRBV11-2	TGTGCCAGCAGTTTAACGCGTGGCTACACCTTC	CASSLTRGYTF
TRBJ1-2	few	-	TRBV27	TGTGCCAGCAGTGGAGGGCATGGCTACACCTTC	CASSGGHGYTF
TRBJ1-2	few	TRBD1	TRBV20-1	TGCAGTGCCCCCCGGGACAGGGTCTATGGCTACACCTTC	CSAPRDRVYGYTF
TRBJ2-7	many	-	TRBV6-5	TGTGCCAGCAGTTGGGCCACAGACTACGAGCAGTACTTC	CASSWATDYEQYF
TRBJ2-3	few	-	TRBV7-2	TGTGCCAGCAGCTCATACTTGTCAGATACGCAGTATTTT	CASSSYLSDTQYF
TRBJ2-4	-	TRBD1	TRBV27	TGTGCCAGCAGTTTATCCAGGGGGAAGGACAAAAACATTCAGTACTTC	CASSLSRGKDKNIQYF
TRBJ2-1	-	-	TRBV7-2	TGTGCCAGCAGTACTGCTCGGGGATTACAAGAGACCCAGTTCTTC	CASSTARGLQETQFF
TRBJ2-3	-	-	TRBV12-3/TRBV12-4	TGTGCCAGCAGTTTAAGGCAAAGAGGGGATACGCAGTATTTT	CASSLRQRGDTQYF
TRBJ1-1	-	TRBD1	TRBV28	TGTGCCAGCAGTCAGCAGGGGGAAGGGATCACTGAAGCTTTCTTT	CASSQQGEGITEAFF
TRBJ2-1	few	TRBD2	TRBV15	TGTGCCACCAGAGGGATTAGCGGGGTTGTCAATGAGCAGTTCTTC	CATRGISGVVNEQFF
TRBJ2-1	-	-	TRBV25-1	TGTGCCAGCAGTGCGGGCGATCTCTACAATGAGCAGTTCTTC	CASSAGDLYNEQFF
TRBJ2-5	few	-	TRBV5-6	TGTGCCAGCTCCGCTATACCCCAAGAGACCCAGTACTTC	CASSAIPQETQYF
TRBJ2-4	few	-	TRBV27	TGTGCCAGCAGTTCCCCGGGGGCAGCCAAAAACATTCAGTACTTC	CASSSPGAAKNIQYF
TRBJ1-6	-	-	TRBV6-5	TGTGCCAGCAGTTACGAGGGGGATAATTCACCCCTCCACTTT	CASSYEGDNSPLHF
TRBJ1-5	-	-	TRBV6-2/TRBV6-3	-	CASSYATKIYEQYFGPGSNQPQHF
TRBJ1-5	-	-	TRBV4-1	TGCGCCAGCAGCCAAGCGGGGGTTAGCAATCAGCCCCAGCATTTT	CASSQAGVSNQPQHF
TRBJ2-7	-	-	TRBV12-3/TRBV12-4	TGTGCCAGCCGAGAAGGGATCCAGGGGTCCTACGAGCAGTACTTC	CASREGIQGSYEQYF
TRBJ2-7	-	TRBD1	TRBV29-1	TGCAGCGTTCGGGACAGGGGTCACAATGAGCAGTACTTC	CSVRDRGHNEQYF
TRBJ2-2	-	-	TRBV19	TGTGCCACCGAAAGTTGGGGCAACAACACCGGGGAGCTGTTTTTT	CATESWGNNTGELFF
TRBJ2-7	-	TRBD2	TRBV20-1	TGCAGTGCTAGAGAAAGCGGGACCACCTACGAGCAGTACTTC	CSARESGTTYEQYF
TRBJ2-5	-	-	TRBV9	TGTGCCAGCGGCGTAGGAAGGTACCAAGAGACCCAGTACTTC	CASGVGRYQETQYF
TRBJ2-3	-	-	TRBV4-3	TGCGCCAGCAGCCAAGATAGGGCGGGGACTTCCACAGATACGCAGTATTTT	CASSQDRAGTSTDTQYF
TRBJ2-1	few	-	TRBV6-1	TGTGCCAGCGGCAGCGCTAGCTCCTACAATGAGCAGTTCTTC	CASGSASSYNEQFF
TRBJ2-7	-	-	TRBV5-1	TGCGCCAGCAGCTTGTACCCACAGGGGCGGGGCTCCTACGAGCAGTACTTC	CASSLYPQGRGSYEQYF
TRBJ2-5	-	-	TRBV5-1	TGCGCCAGCAGCTACAGGGCTCCGCTAGAGACCCAGTACTTC	CASSYRAPLETQYF
TRBJ1-1	once	-	TRBV20-1	TGCAGTGCTCCGGTGCAGGGTAAGGACACTGGAGCTTTCTTT	CSAPVQGKDTGAFF
TRBJ1-5	once	-	TRBV12-3/TRBV12-4	TGTGCCAGCACCCGGGAGTATGGTCAGCCCCAGCATTTT	CASTREYGQPQHF
TRBJ2-1	-	-	TRBV28	TGTGCCACCCAGATCTCTTCCTACAATGAGCAGTTCTTC	CATQISSYNEQFF
TRBJ2-3	few	-	TRBV2	TGTGCCAGCACCAAGGCACATACGCAGTATTTT	CASTKAHTQYF
TRBJ2-1	-	TRBD2	TRBV4-2	TGTGCCAGCAGCCAGATGGGACTAGCGGGGGGGAACTCCTACAATGAGCAGTTCTTC	CASSQMGLAGGNSYNEQFF
TRBJ2-4	-	-	TRBV11-2	TGTGCCAGCAGCTTAGAATGGGACATTCAGTACTTC	CASSLEWDIQYF
TRBJ2-3	-	TRBD2	TRBV4-1	TGCGCCAGCAGCCATTCTAGCGGGGATAGCACAGATACGCAGTATTTT	CASSHSSGDSTDTQYF
TRBJ2-6	-	TRBD1	TRBV9	TGTGCCAGCAGCACCCGAACAGGGGAATACAGCTCTGGGGCCAACGTCCTGACTTTC	CASSTRTGEYSSGANVLTF
TRBJ1-1	-	TRBD1	TRBV2	TGTGCCAGCAGTGGGCCGGGACAGGGGGAGACTGAAGCTTTCTTT	CASSGPGQGETEAFF
TRBJ2-4	-	TRBD1	TRBV28	TGTGCCAGCAGTTTCCCGGGACAGGGGAACATTCAGTACTTC	CASSFPGQGNIQYF